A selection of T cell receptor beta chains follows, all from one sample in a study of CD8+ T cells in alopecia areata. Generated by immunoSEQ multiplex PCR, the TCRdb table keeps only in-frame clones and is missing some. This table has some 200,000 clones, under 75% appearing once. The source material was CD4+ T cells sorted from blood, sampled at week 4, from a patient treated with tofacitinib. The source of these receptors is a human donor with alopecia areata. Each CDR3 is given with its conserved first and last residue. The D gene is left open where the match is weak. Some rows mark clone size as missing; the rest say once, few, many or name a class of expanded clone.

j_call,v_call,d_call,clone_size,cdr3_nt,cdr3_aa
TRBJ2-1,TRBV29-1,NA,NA,TGCAGCGTTGGGACTCCTTCTAATAATGAGCAGTTCTTC,CSVGTPSNNEQFF
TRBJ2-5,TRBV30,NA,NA,TGTGCCTGGACCGGACGCCCGCCTCGGGAGACCCAGTACTTC,CAWTGRPPRETQYF
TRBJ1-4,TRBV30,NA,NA,TGTGCCTGGAGTGTACCGGGGTCCGGTGAAAAACTGTTTTTT,CAWSVPGSGEKLFF
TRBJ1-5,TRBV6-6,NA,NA,TGTGCCAGCAGGGCCCCTCGCAATCAGCCCCAGCATTTT,CASRAPRNQPQHF
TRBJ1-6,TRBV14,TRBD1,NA,TGTGCCAGCAGCTCCGGGACAGGGGAGAATTCACCCCTCCACTTT,CASSSGTGENSPLHF
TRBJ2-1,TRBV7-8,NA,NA,TGTGCCAGCAGCTTACTTTCCGGGAGCCGGACGAATGAGCAGTTCTTC,CASSLLSGSRTNEQFF
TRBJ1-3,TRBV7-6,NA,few,TGTGCCAGCAGTCCCGCCGTTGGCAGGACTGGAAACACCATATATTTT,CASSPAVGRTGNTIYF
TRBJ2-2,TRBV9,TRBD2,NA,TGTGCCAGCAGCCTAGGACTAGCGGGGGCTAACACCGGGGAGCTGTTTTTT,CASSLGLAGANTGELFF
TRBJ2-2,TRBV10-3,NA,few,TGTGCCATCAGTGAGTCGACTCCGAACACCGGGGAGCTGTTTTTT,CAISESTPNTGELFF
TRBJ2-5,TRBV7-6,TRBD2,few,TGTGCCAGCAGCCCAGGGACTAGCGGTGAGGGGACCCAGTACTTC,CASSPGTSGEGTQYF
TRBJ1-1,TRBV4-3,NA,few,TGCGCCAGCAGCCAAGATTACCCCCAGTACACTGAAGCTTTCTTT,CASSQDYPQYTEAFF
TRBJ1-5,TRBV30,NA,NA,TGTGCCTGGAGTGCGAATGACCAGCCCCAGCATTTT,CAWSANDQPQHF
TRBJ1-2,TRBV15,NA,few,TGTGCCACCAGCCCGTCCGGGACTCACTATGGCTACACCTTC,CATSPSGTHYGYTF
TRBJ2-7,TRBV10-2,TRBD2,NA,TGCGCCACAGTGGGGACTAGCGTGGGCGAGCAGTACTTC,CATVGTSVGEQYF
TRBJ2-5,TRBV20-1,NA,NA,TGCAGTGCTCTACAAGAGACCCAGTACTTC,CSALQETQYF
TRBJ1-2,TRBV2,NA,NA,TGTGCCAGCAGTAAAAGGGCCGATGGCTACACCTTC,CASSKRADGYTF
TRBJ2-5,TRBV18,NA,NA,TGTGCCAGCTCACCCGCGGGTAAAGAGACCCAGTACTTC,CASSPAGKETQYF
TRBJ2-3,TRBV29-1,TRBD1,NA,TGCAGCGTTGAATTAATGCCGATACGGGGGTCCGGGGACAGGTATAGCACAGATACGCAGTATTTT,CSVELMPIRGSGDRYSTDTQYF
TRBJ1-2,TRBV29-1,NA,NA,TGCAGCGTTGTGAGGCGGCAGGGTGATGGCTACACCTTC,CSVVRRQGDGYTF
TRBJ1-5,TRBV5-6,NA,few,TGTGCCAGCAGCTTGGCCGGGGTGAGGCAGCCCCAGCATTTT,CASSLAGVRQPQHF
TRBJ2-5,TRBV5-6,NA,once,TGTGCCAGCAGCACACGGGTTTCATCGGGGGAGACCCAGTACTTC,CASSTRVSSGETQYF
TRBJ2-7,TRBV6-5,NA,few,TGTGCCAGCAGTTACCTCTCGGCAGTGGGCGAGCAGTACTTC,CASSYLSAVGEQYF
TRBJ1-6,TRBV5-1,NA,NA,TGCGCCAGCAGCGGACCGAATTCACCCCTCCACTTT,CASSGPNSPLHF
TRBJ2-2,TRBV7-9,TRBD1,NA,TGTGCCAGCAGCTGGGGGACAGGGAACACCGGGGAGCTGTTTTTT,CASSWGTGNTGELFF
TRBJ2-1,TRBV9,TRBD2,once,TGTGCCAGCAGCTCAAGCGGGACTAGCGTTGAGCAGTTCTTC,CASSSSGTSVEQFF
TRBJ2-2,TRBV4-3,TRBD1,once,TGCGCCAGCAGCCCCGGAGGGACAGGGAGAACCGGGGAGCTGTTTTTT,CASSPGGTGRTGELFF
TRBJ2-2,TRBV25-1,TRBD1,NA,TGTGCCAGCAGTGAATTAGGCAGGGGGTACACCGGGGAGCTGTTTTTT,CASSELGRGYTGELFF
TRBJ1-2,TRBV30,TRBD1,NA,TGTGCCTGGAGGACACAGGGGATCGGAGGCTACACCTTC,CAWRTQGIGGYTF
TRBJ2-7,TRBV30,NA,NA,TGTGCCTGGAGTGTTGGGCGCGGCCAGGACTCCTACGAGCAGTACTTC,CAWSVGRGQDSYEQYF
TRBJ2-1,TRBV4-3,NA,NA,TGCGCCAGCAGCCAAGCTAGGGGCTCATACAATGAGCAGTTCTTC,CASSQARGSYNEQFF
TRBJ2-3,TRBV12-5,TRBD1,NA,TGTGCTAGTGGTTTGGTAGGACAGGGGGTAGCGCAGTATTTT,CASGLVGQGVAQYF
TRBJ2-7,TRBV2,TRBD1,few,TGTGCCAGCAGCGCAGGACAGGGTCCCTACGAGCAGTACTTC,CASSAGQGPYEQYF
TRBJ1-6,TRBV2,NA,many,TGTGCCAGCAGCTACAGGGTTTCACCCCTCCACTTT,CASSYRVSPLHF